The subject of this entry is one T cell receptor beta chain. Its antigen has not been determined. Within one base of it there is no much larger clone, and no base qualities were kept. The donors were healthy, HIV-negative adults with no recently reported acute infections or vaccinations. Every donor was a Caucasian adult living in Nashville, Tennessee, USA. CD4+ T cells were enriched through magnetic negative selection, after which naive cells were positively selected on CD45RA and the remaining negative fraction served as the memory subset. After blood collection by leukapheresis, PBMCs were isolated using Ficoll-Histopaque density gradient centrifugation and then cryopreserved in the vapor phase of liquid nitrogen. Purity and quantity of every magnetically sorted T cell population were checked by analytical flow cytometry. From each sorted fraction, genomic DNA was isolated and quantified by UV absorbance on a Nanodrop 2000c.

This record comes from a study of shared clonotypes between healthy human individuals (dated by TCRdb to 2020 to 2021). As for the study more broadly: The cohort comprised a couple of women and a few men aged 18 to 49 years. For each donor, three plates each were used for CD4 naive and CD4 memory, two plates were used for CD8 naive, and one plate was used for CD8 memory. Each donor's leukapheresis produced roughly between roughly 0.9 and 9 billion PBMCs. Different laboratories and diverse techniques were used to prepare libraries and sequence TCR repertoires, to increase sequencing depth and limit assay-specific biases. Blood TCR repertoires of roughly five healthy adults were deeply sequenced to estimate repertoire size and the extent of clonotype sharing between individuals. Overall study results and their limits: Sharing across a few donors was observed for approximately 4.6% of naive CD4, 3.5% of naive CD8, about 2.5% of memory CD4, and roughly 0.4% of memory CD8 clonotypes. Incomplete sequencing was indicated by rarefaction of sorted-subset datasets, despite the large sequencing depth. The small number of donors limited the genetic and exposure-history diversity represented. Clonotypes shared by all four sorted-subset donors showed higher generation probabilities than non-shared clonotypes. Pairwise subsampling indicated that sequencing depth was expected to affect the degree of clonotype sharing among donors. Larger estimated clonotype richness was generally found for naive subsets than for memory subsets. Sampling was limited to blood, and TCR repertoires in tissue likely differ from TCR repertoires in blood.

CDR1 SGHRS and CDR2 YFSETQ were looked up in the germline V gene. Trimming removed 5 bases from V and 4 bases from J; the gene matches leave 6 bases unexplained. Spanning cysteine to phenylalanine, the CDR3 consists of 14 amino acids. Kept here is only the CDR3 DNA, which spans 42 bases and is read in frame from base 1. Using the deep immunoSEQ assay, TCR CDR3 regions were amplified from genomic DNA by multiplex PCR. Genomic DNA extracted from each cell subset was distributed evenly over all wells of several immunoSEQ 96-well plates, and each plate served as one replicate. For sorted subsets, around 0.2 ug genomic DNA, equal to 30,000 to 35,000 T cell genomes, was loaded into each replicate PCR. Purified libraries were quantified with a Qubit 3.0 fluorometer, sized on a Bioanalyzer 2100, and re-quantified with the KAPA Library Quantification kit. Every immunoSEQ 96-well plate was sequenced on a separate single-read 150-cycle Illumina NextSeq 550 flow cell. As for the authors' bioinformatics: Because the immunoSEQ output included only junctional sequences and no quality scores, the filtering could not be the same as the filtering used for full-length reads. To assign V/J genes and CDR3, sequences were annotated using PyIR, a Python wrapper for IgBLAST v1.9, with IMGT germline references. Reads with weak V/J assignments (E-value above 1e-6), missing CDR3, stop codons, out-of-frame junctions, or ambiguous translated residues were removed. V3J clonotypes were defined as sequences sharing an identical inferred V gene, J gene, and CDR3 amino acid sequence. Percentage overlap between repertoires was computed as shared unique clonotypes divided by the size of the smaller repertoire. RTK rarefaction, the Chao1 estimator, and Recon v2.1 estimates of unobserved clonotypes were used to assess repertoire richness. Generation probabilities for all TCRbeta clonotypes obtained by the gDNA method from a few donors were computed using OLGA. The table comes from immuneACCESS by way of TCRdb, which keeps in-frame sequences with V and J called. Part of the clones is missing from these tables; in studies checked, under half for an unresolved V gene and the rest for unknown reasons. The DNA was the basis for D and trimming; V, J and clone size are from that table. Counted in this sample were 2,500,000 or so clones; roughly 93% of them appeared once. Roughly 0.39% of the sample goes to the ten largest clones.

The origin of this receptor is a man between 18 and 35 years old in good health. Some clones in this sample may be carry-over from other donors' samples. The chain uses TRBV5-1 and TRBJ2-3; 8 bases in between match TRBD1. Input material: naive CD4+ T cells from PBMCs. This sample's cell subset or site label indicates: CD45RA+ positively selected. In nucleotides, the sequence is TGCGCCAGCAGTGGGCAGGGGGCGGCAGATACGCAGTATTTT. Its protein is CASSGQGAADTQYF.